This T cell receptor (beta chain) originates from a study of CD8+CD57+ T cells in acquired aplastic anemia listed by TCRdb under 2018. Turning to the overall study: Extracted DNA from sorted CD4+ and CD8+ cells averaged around 3.3 ug, ranging from roughly 0.2 to 30 ug. A CD8+CD57+ expansion meant a frequency higher than the mean frequency seen in healthy subjects. The full study reports these points: Roughly 30 CD8+ CDR3 sequences were found to be shared between patients and controls, but these sequences appeared to be highly expressed in patients and within the immunodominant clones of the patients. No significant difference in CD8+ Simpson's diversity was found between patients and healthy controls (P=0.060).

V and J are trimmed by 2 bases and 4 bases, and the gene matches miss 9 bases of the junction. The germline V gene sets CDR1 to MGHDK and CDR2 to SYGVNS. Spanning cysteine to phenylalanine, the CDR3 consists of 17 amino acids. Only CDR3 DNA is held: 51 bases, read in frame from base 1. Profiling of TCR beta VDJ combinations and CDR3 sequences used genomic DNA as the template. An Illumina HiSeq 2000 was the platform used for TCR repertoire sequencing. On the authors' methods: Repertoire assessment relied on Simpson's diversity index, CDR3 size and DJ length profiles, and TRBV/TRBJ rearrangement plots. The immunodominant clone was defined as the most abundant DNA sequence in deep sequencing data. CDR3 amino acid sequences were screened for sharing across subjects and were compared with published repertoires and the VDJdb database. TCRdb applied fastp at Q25 and MiXCR to the public reads, then kept only in-frame beta chains. Under each unique CDR3 protein, matching rows form one entry showing the most common genes and DNA. In this record, the V and J calls reflect TCRdb's handling and not the investigators' own analysis. The sample table records roughly 190,000 distinct CDR3 sequences; less than 60% of these occur just once. The ten largest make up approximately 9.7% of the sample.

Patients chosen for sequencing had shown expansion of CD8+CD57+ cells by flow cytometry. All patients had severe acquired aplastic anemia diagnosed by International Study of Aplastic Anemia and Agranulocytosis and Camitta criteria. At the time blood was sampled, none of the patients had received any therapy. The study deep-sequenced TCR repertoires of sorted CD4+ and CD8+ blood T cells from severe aplastic anemia patients and healthy subjects. In the USA, patient enrollment took place under clinicaltrials.gov protocols 00001620, 01623167, 00001397, 00071045, 00081523 and 00961064. Ficoll-Paque density gradient centrifugation was used to isolate peripheral blood mononuclear cells. Before DNA extraction, CD4+ and CD8+ T cells were sorted by FACS or by magnetic beads. This clonotype has ten or more counts. Its recognized antigen is unknown. Base qualities are not provided; no much larger clone lies one nucleotide away.

The source material was sorted CD4+, CD8+, or CD8+CD57+ T cells (not recorded which) from PBMCs. The V gene is TRBV25-1 and the J gene is TRBJ1-4, with 8 central nucleotides matching TRBD1. This receptor was taken from a human donor with aplastic anemia. The nucleotides read TGTGCCAGCAGTGAACCAGGGGGCAGGGGGGGTAATGAAAAACTGTTTTTT. This sequence encodes CASSEPGGRGGNEKLFF.